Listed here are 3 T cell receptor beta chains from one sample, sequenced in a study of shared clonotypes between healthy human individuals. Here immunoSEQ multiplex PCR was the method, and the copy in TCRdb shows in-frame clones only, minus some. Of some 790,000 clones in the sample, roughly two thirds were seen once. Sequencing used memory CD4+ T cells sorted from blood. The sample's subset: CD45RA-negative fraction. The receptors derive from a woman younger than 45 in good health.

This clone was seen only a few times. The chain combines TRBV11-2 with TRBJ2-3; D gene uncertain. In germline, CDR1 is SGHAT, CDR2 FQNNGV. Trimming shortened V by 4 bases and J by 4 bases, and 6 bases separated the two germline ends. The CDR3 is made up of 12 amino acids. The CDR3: CASSSYSDTQYF. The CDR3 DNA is TGTGCCAGCAGCTCCTACTCAGATACGCAGTATTTT.

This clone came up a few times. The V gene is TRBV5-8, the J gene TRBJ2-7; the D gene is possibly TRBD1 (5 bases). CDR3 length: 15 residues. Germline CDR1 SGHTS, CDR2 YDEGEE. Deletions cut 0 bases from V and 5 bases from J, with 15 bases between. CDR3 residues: CASSLVGASENEQYF. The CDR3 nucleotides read TGTGCCAGCAGCTTGGTTGGGGCCTCTGAGAACGAGCAGTACTTC.

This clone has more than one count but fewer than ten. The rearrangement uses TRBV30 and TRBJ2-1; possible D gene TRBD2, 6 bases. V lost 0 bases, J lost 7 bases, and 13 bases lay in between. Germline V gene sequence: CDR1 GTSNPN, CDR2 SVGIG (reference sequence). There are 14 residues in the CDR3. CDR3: CAWSVTGLGNEQFF. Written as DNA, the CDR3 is TGTGCCTGGAGTGTAACGGGACTGGGAAATGAGCAGTTCTTC.